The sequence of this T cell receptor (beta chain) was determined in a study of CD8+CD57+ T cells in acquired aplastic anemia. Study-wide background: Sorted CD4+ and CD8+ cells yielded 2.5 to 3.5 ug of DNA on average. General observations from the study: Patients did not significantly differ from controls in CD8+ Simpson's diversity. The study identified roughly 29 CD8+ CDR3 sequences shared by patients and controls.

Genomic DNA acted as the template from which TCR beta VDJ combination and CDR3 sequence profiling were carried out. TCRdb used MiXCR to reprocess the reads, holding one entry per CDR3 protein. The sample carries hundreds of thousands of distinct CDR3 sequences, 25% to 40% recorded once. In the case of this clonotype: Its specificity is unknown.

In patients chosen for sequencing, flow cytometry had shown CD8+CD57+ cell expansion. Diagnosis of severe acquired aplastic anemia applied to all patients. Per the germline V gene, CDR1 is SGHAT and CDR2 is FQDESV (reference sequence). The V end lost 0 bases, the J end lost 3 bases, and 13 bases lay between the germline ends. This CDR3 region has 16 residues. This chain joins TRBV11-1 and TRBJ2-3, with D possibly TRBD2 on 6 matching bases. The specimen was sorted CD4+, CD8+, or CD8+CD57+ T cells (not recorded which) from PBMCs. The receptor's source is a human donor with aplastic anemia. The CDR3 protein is CASSLALRERTDTQYF. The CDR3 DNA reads TGTGCCAGCAGCTTAGCGCTACGGGAGCGGACAGATACGCAGTATTTT.